Below are 4 T cell receptor beta chains sequenced from a single sample in a study of T cells in localized non-small cell lung cancer. Produced via immunoSEQ multiplex PCR; TCRdb's table is partial and in-frame only. The sample consists of 60,000 to 75,000 clones, 84% of them appearing once. The sequencing used peripheral blood, collected before any cancer treatment. Receptors originate from a female donor over 55 with stage I lung adenocarcinoma.

The V gene is TRBV5-1, the J gene TRBJ2-6; possible D gene TRBD2, 5 bases. The CDR3 sequence is 18 residues long. The V end lost 2 bases, the J end lost 1 base, and 16 bases lay between the germline ends. Germline V gives CDR1 SGHRS, CDR2 YFSETQ. In nucleotides, the CDR3 is TGCGCCAGCAGCTTCCCCCGCGGAGGTTGGTCTGGGGCCAACGTCCTGACTTTC. Translated, it gives CASSFPRGGWSGANVLTF.

V and J are TRBV19 and TRBJ1-1; weak D call: TRBD1 (5 bases). The CDR3 length is 15 residues. V was trimmed by 3 bases and J by 1 base, leaving 12 bases between them. Germline V gene data show CDR1 as LNHDA and CDR2 as SQIVND (reference sequence). CDR3 sequence (DNA): TGTGCCAGTAGTATTATGGGGGGGAAGAACACTGAAGCTTTCTTT. It specifies CASSIMGGKNTEAFF.

This clone was seen only a few times. The CDR3 is CAIGGDRGNYGYTF. The CDR3 DNA reads as TGTGCCATCGGGGGGGACAGGGGTAACTATGGCTACACCTTC. The chain employs TRBV10-3 and TRBJ1-2, with 10 bases matching TRBD1. The ends lost 8 bases at V and 1 base at J; junction bases unmatched: 4. Germline assignment: CDR1 ENHRY and CDR2 SYGVKD. This CDR3 is built from 14 residues.

Only one count was recorded for this clone. The rearrangement links TRBV6-1 to TRBJ2-7; TRBD2 matches at 9 bases. There are 17 residues in the CDR3. The V segment lost 4 bases and the J segment 0 bases; nucleotides outside the gene matches: 10. CDR1 and CDR2 from the germline V gene are MNHNS and SASEGT. CDR3 in amino acids: CASSVASGTRVSYEQYF. The CDR3 DNA follows: TGTGCCAGCAGTGTTGCTAGCGGGACAAGGGTCTCCTACGAGCAGTACTTC.